The 29 T cell receptor beta chains given below trace back to one sample, sequenced in a study of identical twins. TCRdb redid the calling of the 5' RACE reads with MiXCR, one entry per CDR3 protein. This table holds some 690,000 distinct CDR3 sequences, 20% to 25% found once. The data also belong to a second study, concerning T cells expressing NK-cell markers.

Input material: PBMCs. These receptors came from a woman younger than 30 in good health.

The sample holds a few counts of this clonotype. The chain couples TRBV7-2 to TRBJ1-2; TRBD1 matches 8 bases. The CDR3 contains 14 residues. CDR1 is SGHTA and CDR2 is FQGNSA in the germline V gene. The trim removed 5 bases at V and 2 bases at J, leaving 4 bases unmatched. The CDR3 nucleotides are TGTGCCAGCAGCCGGGACAGGAAAAACTATGGCTACACCTTC. It codes for CASSRDRKNYGYTF.

This clonotype was counted at least ten times. The chain combines TRBV12-3 or TRBV12-4 with TRBJ2-6; no reliable D call. V lost 5 bases and J 0 bases, leaving 5 bases between the germline ends. There are 14 residues in the CDR3. The CDR3, as DNA: TGTGCCAGCAGTCACAACTCTGGGGCCAACGTCCTGACTTTC. Translation: CASSHNSGANVLTF.

This clonotype was counted only a few times. The chain carries TRBV12-3 or TRBV12-4 and TRBJ2-7, with D possibly matching TRBD1 (5 bases). This CDR3 contains 13 residues. V was trimmed by 7 bases and J by 0 bases, leaving 10 bases between them. CDR3 in amino acids: CASTPQGSYEQYF. CDR3 coding DNA: TGTGCCAGCACCCCCCAGGGCTCCTACGAGCAGTACTTC.

The chain employs TRBV7-2 and TRBJ2-2; no clear D gene. Germline CDR1 is SGHTA and CDR2 is FQGNSA. Deletions cut 3 bases from V and 5 bases from J, with 4 bases between. The CDR3 is 12 residues long. CDR3 bases: TGTGCCAGCAGCTTTATGACCGGGGAGCTGTTTTTT. Residues: CASSFMTGELFF.

This clonotype showed up just a few times. The chain carries TRBV20-1 and TRBJ2-3; D not certain. The CDR3 is 11 residues long. Germline V gene data show CDR1 as DFQATT and CDR2 as SNEGSKA (reference sequence). Trimming cost V 4 bases and J 5 bases, with 7 bases left between them. The CDR3 DNA is TGCAGTGCTAAGGTTCGAGATACGCAGTATTTT. Translating gives CSAKVRDTQYF.

The chain carries TRBV20-1 and TRBJ2-7, with 9 bases lining up with TRBD2. Germline CDR1 DFQATT, CDR2 SNEGSKA (reference sequence). The V and J ends lost 3 bases and 0 bases, in that order; junction bases with no gene match: 9. The CDR3 covers 16 residues. CDR3 loop: CSASGLPSGTSYEQYF. DNA for the CDR3: TGCAGTGCTAGTGGTCTTCCTAGCGGGACCTCCTACGAGCAGTACTTC.

This clonotype was counted many times. A junction end diverges from the germline sequence, so it may reflect a read error. The chain is built from TRBV5-1 and TRBJ1-1; D is unclear. The CDR3 contains 13 residues. Looked up from germline, CDR1 is SGHRS and CDR2 is YFSETQ. DNA of the CDR3: TGTGCCAGCAGCTTAGCGGTGAACACTGAAGCTTTCTTT. It is translated as CASSLAVNTEAFF.

The chain recombines TRBV27 with TRBJ2-1, with TRBD1 matching 8 bases. The trim removed 5 bases at V and 8 bases at J, leaving 8 bases unmatched. This CDR3 is built from 14 residues. CDR1 is MNHEY, CDR2 SMNVEV, per germline (reference sequence). CDR3 residues: CASSRAGGRDEQFF. The CDR3, as DNA: TGTGCCAGCAGTCGGGCAGGGGGCAGGGATGAGCAGTTCTTC.

This clonotype was seen more than once but under ten times. The V call is TRBV25-1, the J call TRBJ2-1; 8 bases match TRBD2. The CDR3 is made up of 17 amino acids. Trimming took 2 bases from V and 3 from J; bases not matched to a gene: 9. Germline V gene data show CDR1 as MGHDK and CDR2 as SYGVNS. CDR3: CASSEIPGGDLYNEQFF. CDR3 DNA sequence: TGTGCCAGCAGTGAAATCCCGGGGGGGGACCTCTACAATGAGCAGTTCTTC.

The V gene is TRBV18, the J gene TRBJ2-7; D is undetermined. Germline V lookup: CDR1 KGHSH, CDR2 LQKENI. The V gene lost 4 bases and the J gene lost 6 bases, with 10 bases spanning the gap. The CDR3 extends over 12 amino acids. The CDR3 DNA is TGTGCCAGCTCACATGACTCGCCCGAGCAGTACTTC. As protein: CASSHDSPEQYF. The variable domain in full, with the rest retrieved from reference TRBV18 and TRBJ2-7, is NAGVMQNPRHLVRRRGQEARLRCSPMKGHSHVYWYRQLPEEGLKFMVYLQKENIIDESGMPKERFSAEFPKEGPSILRIQQVVRGDSAAYFCASSHDSPEQYFGPGTRLTVT.

This chain uses TRBV5-1 with TRBJ2-5, with D uncertain. This CDR3 contains 14 residues. Germline V gives CDR1 SGHRS, CDR2 YFSETQ. V was shortened by 3 bases and J by 4 bases, with 13 bases between the two germline ends. CDR3 sequence (DNA): TGCGCCAGCAGCTATGCCCGGACGGGAGAGACCCAGTACTTC. Translated: CASSYARTGETQYF.

The V and J genes are TRBV6-5 and TRBJ2-3; D is unresolved. The CDR3 is 15 amino acids. V was cut by 0 bases and J by 3 bases, with 10 bases left in between. CDR1 MNHEY and CDR2 SVGAGI come from the germline V gene. Written as DNA, the CDR3 is TGTGCCAGCAGTTACTCCCATAGTGGGACAGATACGCAGTATTTT. This translates into CASSYSHSGTDTQYF.

The chain couples TRBV29-1 to TRBJ1-1; no firm D call. CDR3 size: 12 residues. Trimming pared 3 bases from V and 3 bases from J, leaving 8 bases between. Germline lookup yields CDR1 SQVTM and CDR2 ANQGSEA. In nucleotides, the CDR3 is TGCAGCGTTGACGCCGGGGACACTGAAGCTTTCTTT. Translated, it gives CSVDAGDTEAFF. Full variable domain (outside the CDR3, taken from reference TRBV29-1 and TRBJ1-1): SAVISQKPSRDICQRGTSLTIQCQVDSQVTMMFWYRQQPGQSLTLIATANQGSEATYESGFVIDKFPISRPNLTFSTLTVSNMSPEDSSIYLCSVDAGDTEAFFGQGTRLTVV.

Ten or more counts support this clonotype. The CDR3 DNA reads TGCAGTGCTAGCCAGGGTAGCAATCAGCCCCAGCATTTT. Translated, it gives CSASQGSNQPQHF. The rearrangement joins TRBV20-1 to TRBJ1-5; weak D call: TRBD1 (5 bases). The ends were cut back, 3 bases at V and 0 bases at J, with 6 bases in the middle. Germline V gene data show CDR1 as DFQATT and CDR2 as SNEGSKA (reference sequence). The CDR3 sequence is 13 residues long.

This clonotype was seen a few times. The chain joins TRBV5-1 to TRBJ2-3; D possibly corresponds to TRBD2 (5 bases). The CDR3 has 15 residues. Germline CDR1 SGHRS, CDR2 YFSETQ. Between the trimmed V and J ends, which lost 6 bases and 2 bases, there was a span of 16 bases. CDR3 protein: CASTASPGSTDTQYF. In DNA form, the CDR3 reads TGCGCCAGCACCGCCTCCCCGGGGTCCACAGATACGCAGTATTTT.

In its sample, this clonotype was seen a few times. Since a much larger clone is just one base distant, this may be a read error. The rearrangement joins TRBV7-9 to TRBJ2-3; D is unresolved. Trimming took off 7 bases at V and 6 bases at J, with 8 bases between the two ends. The CDR3 is 11 residues long. CDR1 and CDR2 from the germline V gene are SEHNR and FQNEAQ (reference sequence). CDR3 nucleotides: TGTGCCAGCACCCGAGCGGATACGCAGTATTTT. As protein: CASTRADTQYF.

The chain joins TRBV4-2 to TRBJ2-7; 9 bases line up with TRBD1. The germline gives CDR1 LGHNA, CDR2 YNFKEQ. Trimming cost V 1 base and J 1 base; bases outside gene matches: 8. This CDR3 comprises 17 residues. The CDR3: CASSQVGGDRGSYEQYF. In DNA form, the CDR3 reads TGTGCCAGCAGCCAAGTGGGGGGAGACAGGGGGTCCTACGAGCAGTACTTC.

At least ten counts were recorded for this clonotype. The gene calls are TRBV7-6 and TRBJ1-1; possibly TRBD1 for D (6 bases). CDR3 length: 14 amino acids. Germline V lookup: CDR1 SGHVS, CDR2 FNYEAQ. Trimming stripped 5 bases from V and 1 base from J, with 11 bases between. The DNA for the CDR3 is TGTGCCAGCAGCCCGGGGACAAGGAACACTGAAGCTTTCTTT. Protein sequence: CASSPGTRNTEAFF.

The chain recombines TRBV3-1 with TRBJ2-7; D not resolved. Trimming took 3 bases from V and 5 from J, leaving 11 bases between them. Germline V gives CDR1 LGHDT, CDR2 YNNKEL (reference sequence). The CDR3 consists of 13 residues. The CDR3 DNA reads as TGTGCCAGCAGCCAGGAGTCTAGTAACGAGCAGTACTTC. It yields the protein CASSQESSNEQYF.

This rearrangement joins TRBV6-5 to TRBJ2-7; possible D gene TRBD2, 5 bases. V shed 2 bases and J shed 3 bases, with 11 bases lying between them. From germline, CDR1 is MNHEY and CDR2 SVGAGI. The CDR3 contains 14 residues. The CDR3 loop reads CASSYDPTNYEQYF. CDR3 DNA: TGTGCCAGCAGTTACGATCCGACTAACTACGAGCAGTACTTC.

The chain has TRBV9 and TRBJ1-3; no firm D call. Germline assignment: CDR1 SGDLS and CDR2 YYNGEE. The CDR3 consists of 14 residues. Trimming cost V 4 bases and J 0 bases, with 8 bases left between them. CDR3 amino acids: CASSPPVSGNTIYF. The CDR3 DNA sequence: TGTGCCAGCAGCCCCCCCGTCTCTGGAAACACCATATATTTT.

This chain connects TRBV3-1 to TRBJ2-7; D gene uncertain. Trimming stripped 1 base from V and 2 bases from J, with 12 bases between. The CDR3 extends over 15 amino acids. CDR1 is LGHDT, CDR2 YNNKEL, per germline (reference sequence). CDR3 protein: CASSQVGYSPYEQYF. The CDR3 bases are TGTGCCAGCAGCCAAGTCGGATATTCTCCCTACGAGCAGTACTTC.

This clonotype was seen only a few times. The rearrangement links TRBV10-3 to TRBJ2-7; 9 bases agree with TRBD1. CDR1 ENHRY and CDR2 SYGVKD come from the germline V gene. This CDR3 contains 14 residues. V dropped 3 bases and J dropped 2; count of bases not matched to a gene: 2. This chain's CDR3 is CAISDRDRAYEQYF. For the CDR3, the DNA is TGTGCCATCAGTGACCGGGACAGGGCCTACGAGCAGTACTTC.

This clonotype appeared a few times. A read error may produce the germline difference seen at one junction end. V and J are TRBV5-8 and TRBJ2-5; tentative D call: TRBD2 (6 bases). This CDR3 is built from 16 residues. From germline, CDR1 is SGHTS and CDR2 YDEGEE. The DNA of the CDR3 is TGTGCCAGCACCTTGGGAGGAGCTCTCATGGGGGAGACCCAGTACTTC. Translating gives CASTLGGALMGETQYF.

The chain combines TRBV5-1 with TRBJ1-1, with D unclear. This CDR3 comprises 14 residues. Looked up from germline, CDR1 is SGHRS and CDR2 is YFSETQ. The V and J ends lost 3 bases and 4 bases respectively, with 13 bases between them. The CDR3 loop is CASSWNDGGTEAFF. The CDR3 nucleotides read TGCGCCAGCAGCTGGAATGACGGAGGCACTGAAGCTTTCTTT.

The chain recombines TRBV20-1 with TRBJ2-1; 7 bases fit TRBD2. The CDR3 consists of 14 residues. Germline CDR1 DFQATT, CDR2 SNEGSKA (reference sequence). V lost 3 bases, J lost 8 bases, and 10 bases stayed unmatched. The CDR3 sequence is CSARPGLEVYEQFF. For the CDR3, the DNA is TGCAGTGCTAGGCCCGGACTAGAAGTATATGAGCAGTTCTTC.

This clonotype was seen repeatedly, ten times or more. The chain employs TRBV6-5 and TRBJ1-4, with a weak D call TRBD1 (5 bases). The CDR3 is 16 amino acids. V lost 4 bases and J 1 base, leaving 13 bases between the germline ends. From germline, CDR1 is MNHEY and CDR2 SVGAGI. CDR3 nucleotide sequence: TGTGCCAGCAGTTCGGGACTACCGGGAACTAATGAAAAACTGTTTTTT. Amino acids: CASSSGLPGTNEKLFF.

In this sample, this clonotype turned up many times. The V call is TRBV29-1, the J call TRBJ2-7, with D possibly matching TRBD1 (5 bases). Between the trimmed V and J ends, which lost 3 bases and 4 bases, there was a span of 7 bases. This CDR3 has 11 residues. Germline V lookup: CDR1 SQVTM, CDR2 ANQGSEA. This CDR3 reads CSVEQGYEQYF. The CDR3 region has the DNA TGCAGCGTTGAGCAGGGTTACGAGCAGTACTTC.

This clonotype was recorded many times. The V and J genes are TRBV12-3 or TRBV12-4 and TRBJ2-5; the D gene could be TRBD1 or TRBD2 (6 bases each). V shed 3 bases and J shed 5 bases, with 10 bases lying between them. The CDR3 is made up of 13 amino acids. The CDR3 region has the DNA TGTGCCAGCAGTTTTACAGGGAGGGAGACCCAGTACTTC. Translated: CASSFTGRETQYF.